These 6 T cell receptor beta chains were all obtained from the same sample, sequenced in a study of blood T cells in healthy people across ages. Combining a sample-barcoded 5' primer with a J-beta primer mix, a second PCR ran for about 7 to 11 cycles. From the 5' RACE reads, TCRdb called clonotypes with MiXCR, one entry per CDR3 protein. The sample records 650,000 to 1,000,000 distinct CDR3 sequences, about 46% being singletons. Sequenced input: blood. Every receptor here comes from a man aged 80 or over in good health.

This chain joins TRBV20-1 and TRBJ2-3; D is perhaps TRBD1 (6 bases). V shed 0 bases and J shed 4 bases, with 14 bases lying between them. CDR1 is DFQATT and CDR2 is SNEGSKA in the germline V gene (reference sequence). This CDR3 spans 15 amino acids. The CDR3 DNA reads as TGCAGTGCTAGAGATCAGGGGCGCGTGGCAGATACGCAGTATTTT. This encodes CSARDQGRVADTQYF.

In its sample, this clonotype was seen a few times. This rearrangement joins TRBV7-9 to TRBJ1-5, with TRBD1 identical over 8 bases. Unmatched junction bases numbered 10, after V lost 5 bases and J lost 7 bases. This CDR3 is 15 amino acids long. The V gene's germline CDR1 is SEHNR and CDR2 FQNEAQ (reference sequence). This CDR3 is CASSQDRALGQPQHF. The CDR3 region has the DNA TGTGCCAGCAGCCAGGACAGGGCATTGGGACAGCCCCAGCATTTT. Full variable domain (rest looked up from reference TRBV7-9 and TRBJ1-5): DTGVSQNPRHKITKRGQNVTFRCDPISEHNRLYWYRQTLGQGPEFLTYFQNEAQLEKSRLLSDRFSAERPKGSFSTLEIQRTEQGDSAMYLCASSQDRALGQPQHFGDGTRLSIL.

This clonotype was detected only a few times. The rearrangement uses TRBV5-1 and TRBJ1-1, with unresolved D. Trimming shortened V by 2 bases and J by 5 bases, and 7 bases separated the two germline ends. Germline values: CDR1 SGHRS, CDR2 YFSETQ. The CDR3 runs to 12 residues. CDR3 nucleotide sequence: TGCGCCAGCAGCTTACCGGGTACTGAAGCTTTCTTT. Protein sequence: CASSLPGTEAFF.

This CDR3 is CAISDSRGVQTDTQYF. CDR3 bases: TGTGCCATCAGTGACTCTAGGGGGGTGCAAACAGATACGCAGTATTTT. This sequence joins TRBV10-3 and TRBJ2-3, with D possibly being TRBD1 or TRBD2 (6 bases each). V was clipped by 3 bases and J by 3 bases, with 16 bases between them. The CDR3 extends over 16 amino acids. The germline V gene encodes CDR1 ENHRY and CDR2 SYGVKD.

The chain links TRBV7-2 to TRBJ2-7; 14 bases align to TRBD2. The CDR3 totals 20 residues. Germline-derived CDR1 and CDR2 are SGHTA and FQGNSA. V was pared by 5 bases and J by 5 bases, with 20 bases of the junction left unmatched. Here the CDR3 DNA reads TGTGCCAGCAGCCCAGCTGGACTAGCGGGAGGCTGGTCCAAAACCCACGAGCAGTACTTC. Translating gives CASSPAGLAGGWSKTHEQYF.

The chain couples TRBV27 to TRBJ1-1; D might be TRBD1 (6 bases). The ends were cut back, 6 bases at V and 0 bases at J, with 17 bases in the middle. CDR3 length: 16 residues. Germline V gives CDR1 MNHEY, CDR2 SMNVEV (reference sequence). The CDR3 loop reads CASRNKGGLLNTEAFF. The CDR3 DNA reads TGTGCCAGCAGGAATAAGGGGGGCCTTTTGAACACTGAAGCTTTCTTT.